Below are 18 T cell receptor beta chains sequenced from a single sample in a study of blood T cell repertoires in COVID-19. The method was immunoSEQ multiplex PCR; TCRdb's version includes in-frame clones alone and lacks a portion of them. The top ten hold 6.5% to 8.5% of the sample, which has 45,000 to 70,000 clones, around 81% seen once. Specimen: peripheral blood. The receptors were sampled from a man in his 60s with acute or convalescent COVID-19.

This chain joins TRBV7-9 and TRBJ1-1, with D maybe TRBD1 (5 bases). The CDR3 loop spans 14 amino acids. Germline V gene sequence: CDR1 SEHNR, CDR2 FQNEAQ (reference sequence). Trimming cost V 5 bases and J 4 bases, with 14 bases left between them. CDR3 nucleotide sequence: TGTGCCAGCAGCCTCCTATTAGGGGCCACTGAAGCTTTCTTT. This encodes CASSLLLGATEAFF. The variable domain in full, completed from reference TRBV7-9 and TRBJ1-1, reads DTGVSQNPRHKITKRGQNVTFRCDPISEHNRLYWYRQTLGQGPEFLTYFQNEAQLEKSRLLSDRFSAERPKGSFSTLEIQRTEQGDSAMYLCASSLLLGATEAFFGQGTRLTVV.

This rearrangement joins TRBV2 to TRBJ1-5, with TRBD1 as a possible D gene (5 bases). Germline V gene lookup returns CDR1 SNHLY and CDR2 FYNNEI. The ends were cut back, 4 bases at V and 4 bases at J, with 14 bases in the middle. The CDR3 extends over 15 amino acids. The CDR3 sequence is CASSGGAGDNQPQHF. The CDR3 DNA is TGTGCCAGCAGTGGTGGGGCGGGGGATAATCAGCCCCAGCATTTT. Full variable domain (remainder filled in from reference TRBV2 and TRBJ1-5): EPEVTQTPSHQVTQMGQEVILRCVPISNHLYFYWYRQILGQKVEFLVSFYNNEISEKSEIFDDQFSVERPDGSNFTLKIRSTKLEDSAMYFCASSGGAGDNQPQHFGDGTRLSIL.

The genes are TRBV25-1 and TRBJ2-5; 11 bases fit TRBD1. V trimming: 4 bases; J trimming: 5 bases; junction bases outside the gene matches: 3. Germline CDR1 MGHDK, CDR2 SYGVNS. The length of the CDR3 is 14 residues. CDR3 DNA: TGTGCCAGCAGTGGGACAGGGGGCGCGGAGACCCAGTACTTC. This sequence encodes CASSGTGGAETQYF.

In the case of this clone: The germline gene is not matched at one end of the junction; a read error may be the cause. This chain links TRBV28 with TRBJ1-3; D ambiguous. This CDR3 has 13 residues. Germline CDR1 MDHEN, CDR2 SYDVKM. This CDR3 reads CASSFPPGSTIYF. The CDR3 DNA reads as TGTGCCAGCAGTTTCCCACCGGGAAGCACCATATATTTT.

This clone was detected only once. The chain combines TRBV7-3 with TRBJ2-2; 10 positions match TRBD2. Per the germline V gene, CDR1 is SGHTA and CDR2 is FQGTGA. The CDR3 runs 15 residues. J lost 7 bases, V lost 4 bases, and 6 bases had no gene match. The CDR3 DNA sequence: TGTGCCAGCAGCTCCATAGCGGGGGGAGGCGGGGAGCTGTTTTTT. Its protein is CASSSIAGGGGELFF.

The chain is built from TRBV4-2 and TRBJ2-1; 8 bases agree with TRBD2. The germline gives CDR1 LGHNA, CDR2 YNFKEQ. The CDR3 length is 17 residues. V shed 3 bases, J shed 5 bases, and the junction held 12 bases outside the gene matches. CDR3 protein: CASSQKRGLGGDNEQFF. CDR3 coding DNA: TGTGCCAGCAGCCAGAAGAGGGGACTAGGGGGTGACAATGAGCAGTTCTTC.

The chain combines TRBV27 with TRBJ2-1; weak D call: TRBD2 (6 bases). V lost 5 bases, J lost 0 bases, and 11 bases lay in between. The CDR3 loop spans 15 amino acids. The V gene's germline CDR1 is MNHEY and CDR2 SMNVEV (reference sequence). CDR3: CASSEGLSSYNEQFF. In DNA, the CDR3 is TGTGCCAGCAGTGAGGGACTCAGCTCCTACAATGAGCAGTTCTTC.

The V call is TRBV7-9, the J call TRBJ1-6, with TRBD1 as a possible D gene (6 bases). Germline loops: CDR1 SEHNR, CDR2 FQNEAQ (reference sequence). CDR3 length: 14 residues. Trimming took 6 bases from V and 9 from J, leaving 15 bases between them. Here the CDR3 DNA reads TGTGCCAGCAGGGATGGACAGTCAGCTTCACCCCTCCACTTT. The encoded protein is CASRDGQSASPLHF.

CDR3 nucleotide sequence: TGTGCCAGCAGCTTAGTAGCGGGGGGGCTTAATGAGCAGTTCTTC. It specifies CASSLVAGGLNEQFF. V usage is TRBV11-2 and J usage is TRBJ2-1, with 11 bases that match TRBD2. The CDR3 loop spans 15 amino acids. CDR1 is SGHAT, CDR2 FQNNGV, per germline. After removal of 1 base from V and 7 bases from J, the junction contained 3 bases not matched to a gene.

The chain uses TRBV6-4 and TRBJ2-3; 10 bases align to TRBD2. The CDR3 extends over 16 amino acids. Germline loops: CDR1 MRHNA, CDR2 SNTAGT. The ends lost 3 bases at V and 1 base at J; junction bases unmatched: 4. The CDR3 here is CASSESGTSGTDTQYF. CDR3 in DNA: TGTGCCAGCAGTGAGTCCGGGACTAGCGGCACAGATACGCAGTATTTT.

The chain combines TRBV12-3 or TRBV12-4 with TRBJ1-3; 8 positions agree with TRBD1. J was trimmed by 8 bases and V by 8 bases; bases with no gene match: 5. CDR3 length equals 12 residues. CDR3 sequence: CASRTGQDTIYF. In DNA, the CDR3 is TGTGCCAGCCGGACAGGGCAAGACACCATATATTTT.

The rearrangement links TRBV7-6 to TRBJ2-6; 7 bases agree with TRBD1. The CDR3 totals 15 residues. The V and J ends lost 6 bases and 2 bases, in that order; junction bases with no gene match: 4. Germline CDR1 SGHVS, CDR2 FNYEAQ. In nucleotides, the CDR3 is TGTGCCAGCAGAGCAGGGGGAGCTGGGGCCAACGTCCTGACTTTC. Residues: CASRAGGAGANVLTF.

The V and J genes are TRBV5-4 and TRBJ2-7; unclear D gene. Germline V lookup: CDR1 SGHNT, CDR2 YYREEE (reference sequence). CDR3 length: 11 amino acids. V was clipped by 5 bases and J by 6 bases, with 9 bases between them. This chain's CDR3 is CASRRACEQYF. The CDR3 DNA follows: TGTGCCAGCAGGCGTGCTTGCGAGCAGTACTTC.

In its sample, this clone was seen once. The CDR3 sequence: CASSFTSGGPYNEQFF. The DNA for the CDR3 is TGTGCCAGCAGTTTCACTAGCGGGGGTCCCTACAATGAGCAGTTCTTC. J is TRBJ2-1 and V is TRBV6-5, with 11 bases fitting TRBD2. This CDR3 contains 16 residues. Germline V gene lookup returns CDR1 MNHEY and CDR2 SVGAGI. V shed 4 bases and J 2 bases; nucleotides not matched to a gene: 4.

This rearrangement joins TRBV5-5 to TRBJ2-5; 16 nucleotides agree with TRBD2. V dropped 4 bases and J dropped 4; count of bases not matched to a gene: 7. Germline V gene sequence: CDR1 SGHKS, CDR2 YYEKEE (reference sequence). The CDR3 runs 17 residues. The CDR3, as DNA: TGTGCCAGCAGCACCGGGACTAGCGGGGGGGCCCGAGAGACCCAGTACTTC. This translates into CASSTGTSGGARETQYF.

The gene calls are TRBV2 and TRBJ1-5; D may be TRBD1 (6 bases). The V end was cut by 6 bases, the J end by 4 bases, with 16 bases between. The CDR3 is 15 residues long. The germline gives CDR1 SNHLY, CDR2 FYNNEI. The CDR3 loop is CASRIQWTENQPQHF. In DNA, the CDR3 is TGTGCCAGCAGGATACAATGGACAGAGAATCAGCCCCAGCATTTT. Using reference TRBV2 and TRBJ1-5 for the parts outside the CDR3, the full variable domain is EPEVTQTPSHQVTQMGQEVILRCVPISNHLYFYWYRQILGQKVEFLVSFYNNEISEKSEIFDDQFSVERPDGSNFTLKIRSTKLEDSAMYFCASRIQWTENQPQHFGDGTRLSIL.

V is TRBV5-1 and J is TRBJ2-1; tentative D call: TRBD1 (6 bases). The CDR3 extends over 13 amino acids. Germline CDR1 is SGHRS and CDR2 is YFSETQ. The V gene lost 5 bases and the J gene lost 1 base, with 7 bases spanning the gap. The CDR3 is CASRGQSYNEQFF. In nucleotides, the CDR3 is TGCGCCAGCAGGGGACAATCCTACAATGAGCAGTTCTTC.

The V and J genes are TRBV18 and TRBJ1-5; D perhaps matches TRBD1 (6 bases). Germline V gene sequence: CDR1 KGHSH, CDR2 LQKENI. Between the trimmed V and J ends, which lost 1 base and 6 bases, there was a span of 13 bases. The CDR3 sequence is 15 residues long. The CDR3 DNA sequence: TGTGCCAGCTCACCACAGAAAGGGGGTGGTCAGCCCCAGCATTTT. Amino acid sequence: CASSPQKGGGQPQHF.